This T cell receptor beta chain came from a study of cytomegalovirus exposure and HLA in healthy donors. Whole-study context: The roughly 120 million unique TCR beta sequences, from roughly 170 million T cells, were found by an earlier analysis.

This clone has a handful of counts. Its antigen is unknown. Amplification used 60 Vbeta primers and 13 Jbeta primers. In the study's own analysis: There were around 80 million unique TCR beta chains by a later count, and about 12 million of them were shared. Generated by immunoSEQ multiplex PCR, the TCRdb table keeps only in-frame clones and is missing some. V and J calls and clone size follow that table, whereas D and trimming were derived from the DNA. The top ten clones hold roughly a sixth of a sample with more than 95,000 clones, roughly 13% of them seen once. General study results and limits: Per published accounts, TCR beta sequences correctly predicted the HLA-A and HLA-B alleles of most subjects.

This CDR3 region has 17 residues. Germline V gene sequence: CDR1 SGHDT, CDR2 YYEEEE. The V gene end was trimmed by 6 bases and the J gene end by 2 bases; junction bases not matched to a gene: 17. The chain combines TRBV5-6 with TRBJ2-7, with 7 bases matching TRBD1. The clonotype comes from a man aged 40-49 years in good health and CMV-seropositive. Sequenced input: PBMCs. The CDR3 sequence is CASTTLWTTGSTYEQYF. As DNA, the CDR3 is TGTGCCAGCACCACCCTATGGACGACAGGGTCTACCTACGAGCAGTACTTC.